The 32 T cell receptor beta chains listed next were all sequenced from one sample in a study of identical twins. TCRdb analysed the 5' RACE reads with MiXCR anew, one entry per CDR3 protein. In the table there are about 690,000 distinct CDR3 sequences, around 6.1% of which are singletons. Sequencing was done on a sample of naive T cells sorted from blood. The receptors were sampled from a man between 18 and 35 years old in good health.

This clonotype was counted ten times or more. This rearrangement joins TRBV5-1 to TRBJ2-1, with 8 bases lining up with TRBD2. Germline V gene data show CDR1 as SGHRS and CDR2 as YFSETQ. Germline trimming cut 2 bases from V and 7 bases from J; bases unmatched to any gene: 11. The CDR3 is 16 amino acids. This CDR3 is CASSFPQAGVYNEQFF. CDR3 sequence (DNA): TGCGCCAGCAGCTTCCCGCAAGCGGGAGTCTATAATGAGCAGTTCTTC.

The V call is TRBV6-5, the J call TRBJ1-2; D remains unclear. Germline lookup yields CDR1 MNHEY and CDR2 SVGAGI. V lost 7 bases, J lost 4 bases, and 10 bases lay in between. This CDR3 region has 12 residues. This chain's CDR3 is CASTRLGYGYTF. Written as DNA, the CDR3 is TGTGCCAGCACCCGACTGGGCTATGGCTACACCTTC.

The genes are TRBV4-2 and TRBJ2-5; D gene unclear. V was trimmed by 0 bases and J by 3 bases, leaving 8 bases between them. CDR1 LGHNA and CDR2 YNFKEQ come from the germline V gene. The CDR3 consists of 14 residues. The CDR3 loop is CASSQDEVKETQYF. CDR3 coding DNA: TGTGCCAGCAGCCAAGATGAAGTAAAAGAGACCCAGTACTTC.

This clonotype has just a few counts. The chain uses TRBV20-1 and TRBJ1-1, with a weak D call TRBD1 (5 bases). Germline CDR1 and CDR2: DFQATT and SNEGSKA (reference sequence). The CDR3 has 14 residues. Trimming removed 0 bases at V and 1 base at J, with 9 bases between. The CDR3 is CSARDPGPNTEAFF. The CDR3 DNA follows: TGCAGTGCTAGAGATCCAGGGCCGAACACTGAAGCTTTCTTT.

This clonotype was recorded at least ten times. V is TRBV5-5 and J is TRBJ2-7; TRBD1 or TRBD2 may be the D gene (5 bases each). V lost 6 bases and J 4 bases, leaving 20 bases between the germline ends. Germline CDR1 reads SGHKS; CDR2 reads YYEKEE (reference sequence). The length of the CDR3 is 15 residues. In nucleotides, the CDR3 is TGTGCCAGCACCGTTTACGGGACCGGATGGTACGAGCAGTACTTC. Amino acid sequence: CASTVYGTGWYEQYF.

The chain employs TRBV6-6 and TRBJ1-3; no reliable D call. The CDR3 spans 13 residues. Germline values: CDR1 MNHNY, CDR2 SVGAGI (reference sequence). V was cut by 6 bases and J by 4 bases, with 10 bases left in between. DNA for the CDR3: TGTGCCAGCAGGACACCACCCGGAAACACCATATATTTT. As protein: CASRTPPGNTIYF.

The chain combines TRBV5-1 with TRBJ2-1; D is uncertain. The ends were cut back, 0 bases at V and 6 bases at J, with 10 bases in the middle. This CDR3 has 14 amino acids. Germline CDR1 reads SGHRS; CDR2 reads YFSETQ. The CDR3 DNA follows: TGCGCCAGCAGCTTGGAAAATGCGGCCAATGAGCAGTTCTTC. Translating it yields CASSLENAANEQFF.

V is TRBV5-1 and J is TRBJ2-7; 13 nucleotides line up with TRBD2. V was clipped by 6 bases and J by 2 bases; unmatched bases: 11. This CDR3 has 17 residues. Germline V gene data show CDR1 as SGHRS and CDR2 as YFSETQ. CDR3 DNA: TGCGCCAGCACCCTTCCTAGGACTAGCGGGAGCACCTACGAGCAGTACGTC. Its protein product is CASTLPRTSGSTYEQYV.

This clonotype was observed many times. V is TRBV18 and J is TRBJ2-3; no clear D gene. The germline gives CDR1 KGHSH, CDR2 LQKENI. The CDR3 covers 12 residues. Trimming took off 0 bases at V and 6 bases at J, with 4 bases between the two ends. CDR3 amino acids: CASSPPVDTQYF. The CDR3 DNA is TGTGCCAGCTCACCACCGGTGGATACGCAGTATTTT.

This clonotype has just a few counts. This sequence joins TRBV3-1 and TRBJ2-5; 10 positions agree with TRBD2. The CDR3 consists of 15 residues. V lost 4 bases and J lost 2; bases outside the gene matches: 4. Germline V gene sequence: CDR1 LGHDT, CDR2 YNNKEL (reference sequence). CDR3 DNA sequence: TGTGCCAGCAGCCGACCTAGCGGGAGACAAGAGACCCAGTACTTC. It encodes CASSRPSGRQETQYF.

This clonotype came up a few times. The chain couples TRBV5-1 to TRBJ1-2; D is ambiguous. Germline CDR1 reads SGHRS; CDR2 reads YFSETQ. The length of the CDR3 is 15 residues. Trimming took 2 bases from V and 3 from J, leaving 14 bases between them. The CDR3 here is CASSFWFRAYYGYTF. The CDR3 DNA sequence: TGCGCCAGCAGCTTCTGGTTTCGGGCTTACTATGGCTACACCTTC.

This clonotype was recorded at least ten times. The genes are TRBV9 and TRBJ2-2; TRBD2 is a possible D gene (7 bases). Trimming took 3 bases from V and 2 from J, leaving 14 bases between them. Looked up from germline, CDR1 is SGDLS and CDR2 is YYNGEE. The CDR3 loop spans 16 amino acids. The CDR3 reads CASSEAGAPNTGELFF. The CDR3 nucleotides are TGTGCCAGCAGCGAGGCGGGGGCCCCAAACACCGGGGAGCTGTTTTTT.

This clonotype was counted a few times. The CDR3 DNA reads TGTGCCAGCAGCTTAAAACAGACCGGGGAGCTGTTTTTT. This encodes CASSLKQTGELFF. This chain uses TRBV7-3 with TRBJ2-2; D gene unclear. Germline CDR1 SGHTA, CDR2 FQGTGA. The CDR3 extends over 13 amino acids. V lost 1 base and J 5 bases, leaving 5 bases between the germline ends.

This clonotype turned up a few times. J is TRBJ2-2 and V is TRBV4-3; D is undetermined. CDR1 is LGHNA, CDR2 YSLEER, per germline. V lost 4 bases and J 7 bases, leaving 7 bases between the germline ends. The CDR3 covers 12 residues. The CDR3 DNA reads TGCGCCAGCAGCCGGCAGGACGGGGAGCTGTTTTTT. Its protein is CASSRQDGELFF.

This clonotype came up many times. The chain recombines TRBV14 with TRBJ2-3; D unclear. V shed 1 base and J shed 1 base, with 3 bases lying between them. The CDR3 contains 13 residues. Germline-derived CDR1 and CDR2 are SGHDN and FVKESK. The CDR3 spells CASSQGGTDTQYF. CDR3 coding DNA: TGTGCCAGCAGCCAAGGGGGCACAGATACGCAGTATTTT.

This clonotype was counted ten times or more. This chain uses TRBV7-6 with TRBJ2-7; D is undetermined. In germline, CDR1 is SGHVS, CDR2 FNYEAQ. The V end was cut by 8 bases, the J end by 1 base, with 15 bases between. CDR3 length: 14 residues. CDR3 DNA sequence: TGTGCCAGCGGTCCGGGTTTGAGGTCCTACGAGCAGTACTTC. It encodes CASGPGLRSYEQYF.

This clonotype was recorded at least ten times. This chain connects TRBV9 to TRBJ2-3; possible D gene TRBD1, 6 bases. CDR3 length: 16 residues. The ends were cut back, 3 bases at V and 4 bases at J, with 18 bases in the middle. Germline assignment: CDR1 SGDLS and CDR2 YYNGEE. The CDR3 region has the DNA TGTGCCAGCAGCGCATCCGGGACAATACGAGCAGATACGCAGTATTTT. This translates into CASSASGTIRADTQYF.

This clonotype was counted at least ten times. The chain has TRBV5-1 and TRBJ2-2, with D possibly TRBD2 on 5 matching bases. Trimming shortened V by 0 bases and J by 2 bases, and 8 bases separated the two germline ends. Germline assignment: CDR1 SGHRS and CDR2 YFSETQ. CDR3 length: 15 amino acids. CDR3 sequence reads: CASSLEGLNTGELFF. Written as DNA, the CDR3 is TGCGCCAGCAGCTTGGAAGGACTTAACACCGGGGAGCTGTTTTTT.

This clonotype has ten or more counts. The J gene is TRBJ2-2, the V gene TRBV20-1; D not resolved. The length of the CDR3 is 14 residues. V was cut by 4 bases and J by 5 bases, with 14 bases left in between. Germline V CDR1 and CDR2: DFQATT, SNEGSKA (reference sequence). This CDR3 reads CSAKVQHKTGELFF. CDR3 DNA sequence: TGCAGTGCTAAAGTACAGCATAAAACCGGGGAGCTGTTTTTT.

This clonotype was seen only a few times. The chain links TRBV12-3 or TRBV12-4 to TRBJ2-7; D might be TRBD2 (6 bases). The CDR3 runs to 14 residues. V was cut by 7 bases and J by 4 bases, with 17 bases left in between. CDR3 in amino acids: CASTPGLGIYEQYV. The CDR3 DNA sequence: TGTGCCAGCACCCCGGGACTCGGGATTTACGAGCAGTACGTC.

Ten or more counts support this clonotype. The chain combines TRBV29-1 with TRBJ1-3; no definite D call. There are 13 residues in the CDR3. V was clipped by 7 bases and J by 0 bases, with 10 bases between them. Germline CDR1 and CDR2: SQVTM and ANQGSEA. Here the CDR3 DNA reads TGCAGCGCCACAGCGAGCTCTGGAAACACCATATATTTT. This translates into CSATASSGNTIYF.

In its sample, this clonotype was seen a few times. The rearrangement links TRBV18 to TRBJ2-3; perhaps TRBD2 as D (5 bases). V was cut by 3 bases and J by 2 bases, with 9 bases left in between. This CDR3 has 14 residues. The germline CDR1 and CDR2 sequences are KGHSH and LQKENI. CDR3 in DNA: TGTGCCAGCTCACCGGACTTGAACACAGATACGCAGTATTTT. Translating gives CASSPDLNTDTQYF.

This clonotype appeared many times. The J gene is TRBJ2-3, the V gene TRBV20-1; possibly TRBD2 for D (6 bases). The germline CDR1 and CDR2 sequences are DFQATT and SNEGSKA (reference sequence). The germline V and J ends were trimmed by 1 base and 6 bases, with 14 bases remaining between them. This CDR3 contains 14 residues. This CDR3 reads CSARGLGMTDTQYF. The CDR3 DNA follows: TGCAGTGCTAGAGGACTAGGTATGACGGATACGCAGTATTTT.

This clonotype was counted only a few times. This rearrangement joins TRBV20-1 to TRBJ1-1; 11 positions agree with TRBD1. After removal of 3 bases from V and 4 bases from J, the junction contained 7 bases not matched to a gene. Looked up from germline, CDR1 is DFQATT and CDR2 is SNEGSKA (reference sequence). The CDR3 loop spans 15 amino acids. For the CDR3, the DNA is TGCAGTGCTAGGGAACCTGGACAGGGGGCCACTGAAGCTTTCTTT. Translation gives CSAREPGQGATEAFF.

The rearrangement uses TRBV6-5 and TRBJ2-1; 9 nucleotides align to TRBD2. Germline-derived CDR1 and CDR2 are MNHEY and SVGAGI. V trimming: 2 bases; J trimming: 10 bases; junction bases outside the gene matches: 9. The CDR3 is 15 amino acids. CDR3 nucleotides: TGTGCCAGCAGTTACAGTTTAGCGGGAGTCGGGGAGCAGTTCTTC. Its translation is CASSYSLAGVGEQFF.

This clonotype was observed a few times. J is TRBJ2-5 and V is TRBV29-1; D gene uncertain. There are 14 residues in the CDR3. Germline V gene data show CDR1 as SQVTM and CDR2 as ANQGSEA. Trimming cost V 3 bases and J 4 bases, with 15 bases left between them. CDR3 nucleotides: TGCAGCGTTGAGGCTTTGGGCCCCCGAGAGACCCAGTACTTC. It codes for CSVEALGPRETQYF.

This clonotype was counted between two and nine times. V is TRBV30 and J is TRBJ1-5, with no clear D. The CDR3 runs to 15 residues. V was trimmed by 2 bases and J by 2 bases, leaving 13 bases between them. The germline gives CDR1 GTSNPN, CDR2 SVGIG (reference sequence). CDR3 sequence reads: CAWSPTRVGNQPQHF. The CDR3 DNA is TGTGCCTGGAGTCCTACTCGGGTCGGCAATCAGCCCCAGCATTTT.

CDR3 bases: TGTGCCAGTAGTACGCCTCGGGACACACCGACGAATGAGCAGTTCTTC. It encodes CASSTPRDTPTNEQFF. This sequence joins TRBV19 and TRBJ2-1, with D perhaps matching TRBD1 (6 bases). The germline CDR1 and CDR2 sequences are LNHDA and SQIVND (reference sequence). The V and J ends lost 4 bases and 7 bases respectively, with 20 bases between them. The CDR3 spans 16 residues.

This clonotype was seen ten or more times. J is TRBJ1-5 and V is TRBV7-9; D is unresolved. The V and J ends lost 0 bases and 4 bases respectively, with 7 bases between them. The CDR3 runs to 14 residues. Germline lookup yields CDR1 SEHNR and CDR2 FQNEAQ (reference sequence). CDR3 protein: CASSLASGNQPQHF. DNA of the CDR3: TGTGCCAGCAGCTTAGCGAGTGGGAATCAGCCCCAGCATTTT.

This rearrangement joins TRBV19 to TRBJ2-4, with D maybe TRBD1 (5 bases). CDR3 length equals 13 residues. Germline CDR1 and CDR2: LNHDA and SQIVND (reference sequence). V lost 10 bases to trimming and J lost 0 bases, with 10 bases between them. The CDR3 coding sequence is TGTGCCACCCGACAGCTAGCCAAAAACATTCAGTACTTC. This translates into CATRQLAKNIQYF.

This clonotype was picked up many times. This rearrangement joins TRBV15 to TRBJ1-1; a weak D match, TRBD1 (5 bases). The CDR3 sequence is 12 residues long. Germline loops: CDR1 LNHNV, CDR2 YYDKDF (reference sequence). Trimming took 1 base from V and 12 from J, leaving 12 bases between them. The CDR3 bases are TGTGCCACCAGCAGAGGCCAGGGAGAAACTTTCTTT. It specifies CATSRGQGETFF. Full variable domain (rest looked up from reference TRBV15 and TRBJ1-1): DAMVIQNPRYQVTQFGKPVTLSCSQTLNHNVMYWYQQKSSQAPKLLFHYYDKDFNNEADTPDNFQSRRPNTSFCFLDIRSPGLGDTAMYLCATSRGQGETFFGQGTRLTVV.

The genes are TRBV7-2 and TRBJ2-5, with a tentative D call TRBD2 (6 bases). The length of the CDR3 is 12 residues. Germline V CDR1 and CDR2: SGHTA, FQGNSA. The V and J ends lost 5 bases and 7 bases respectively, with 11 bases between them. CDR3 coding DNA: TGTGCCAGCAGCCCCCCGGGGGTGACCCAGTACTTC. This translates into CASSPPGVTQYF.